The clone carrying this TCR beta chain came up a few times. The antigen remains undetermined. Data came from immunoSEQ multiplex PCR; TCRdb stores just in-frame clones and leaves some out. The data show roughly 10,000 clones, 60% to 85% seen once. The data were obtained in a study of the immune and genomic landscape of osteosarcoma. Overall study context: Patients had high-grade osteosarcoma, aged about 5-90 at diagnosis. The cohort was enriched for poor-risk osteosarcoma. Study-level points and caveats: Clonality was higher in immune-hot C3 than cold C1, yet still low.

The post-treatment osteosarcoma tumors were primary, local recurrence or metastasis specimens from poor-prognosis patients. CDR1 and CDR2 (germline): SNHLY, FYNNEI. The CDR3 extends over 13 amino acids. V lost 7 bases, J lost 4 bases, and 12 bases lay in between. The sequence derives from a human donor with osteosarcoma. The chain has TRBV2 and TRBJ2-3; possible D gene TRBD1, 6 bases. The sequenced sample was osteosarcoma tumor tissue from the lung. The CDR3 region is CASTLQGPDTQYF. DNA of the CDR3: TGTGCCAGCACCCTACAGGGCCCAGATACGCAGTATTTT.